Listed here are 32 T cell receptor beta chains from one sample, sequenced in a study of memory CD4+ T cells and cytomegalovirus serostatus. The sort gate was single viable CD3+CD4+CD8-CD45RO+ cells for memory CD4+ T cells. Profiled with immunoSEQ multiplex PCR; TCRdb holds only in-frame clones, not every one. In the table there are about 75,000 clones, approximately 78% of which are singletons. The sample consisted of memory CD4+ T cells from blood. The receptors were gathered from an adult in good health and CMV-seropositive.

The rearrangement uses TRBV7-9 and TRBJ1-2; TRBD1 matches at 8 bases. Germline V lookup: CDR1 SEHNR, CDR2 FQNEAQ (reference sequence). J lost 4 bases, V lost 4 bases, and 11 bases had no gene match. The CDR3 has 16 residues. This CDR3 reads CASSYFRQGFAYGYTF. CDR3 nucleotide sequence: TGTGCCAGCAGCTACTTTAGACAGGGGTTCGCCTATGGCTACACCTTC. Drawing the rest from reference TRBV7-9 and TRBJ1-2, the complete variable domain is DTGVSQNPRHKITKRGQNVTFRCDPISEHNRLYWYRQTLGQGPEFLTYFQNEAQLEKSRLLSDRFSAERPKGSFSTLEIQRTEQGDSAMYLCASSYFRQGFAYGYTFGSGTRLTVV.

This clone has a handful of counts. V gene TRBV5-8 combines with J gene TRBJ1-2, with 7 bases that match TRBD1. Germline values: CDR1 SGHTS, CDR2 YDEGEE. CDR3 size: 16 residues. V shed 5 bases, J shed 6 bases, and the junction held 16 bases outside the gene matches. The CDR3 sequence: CASSRQGRRSKDGYTF. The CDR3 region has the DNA TGTGCCAGCAGTCGACAGGGCAGAAGAAGTAAGGATGGCTACACCTTC.

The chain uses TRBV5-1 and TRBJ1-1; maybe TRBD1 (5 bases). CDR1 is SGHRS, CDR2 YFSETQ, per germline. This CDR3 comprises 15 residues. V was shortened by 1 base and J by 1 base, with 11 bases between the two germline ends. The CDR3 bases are TGCGCCAGCAGCTTGTCCGGGACGGCGAACACTGAAGCTTTCTTT. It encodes CASSLSGTANTEAFF.

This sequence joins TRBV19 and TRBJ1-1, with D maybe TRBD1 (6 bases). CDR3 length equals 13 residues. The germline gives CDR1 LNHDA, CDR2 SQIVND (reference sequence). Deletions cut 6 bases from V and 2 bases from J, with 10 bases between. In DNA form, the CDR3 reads TGTGCCAGTAGCGAACAGGGTAACACTGAAGCTTTCTTT. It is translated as CASSEQGNTEAFF.

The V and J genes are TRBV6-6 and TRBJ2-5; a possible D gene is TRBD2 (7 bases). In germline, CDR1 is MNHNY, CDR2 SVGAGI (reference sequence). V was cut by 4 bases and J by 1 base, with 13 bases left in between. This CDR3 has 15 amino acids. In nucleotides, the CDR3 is TGTGCCAGCAGTTCCACCGGGGGGCCCCAAGAGACCCAGTACTTC. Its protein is CASSSTGGPQETQYF.

In DNA form, the CDR3 reads TGCGCCAGCAGCTTGGGCCTTGGGGCAGGGGGCCTGGAAGCTTTCTTT. Translation: CASSLGLGAGGLEAFF. The chain has TRBV5-1 and TRBJ1-1; 8 nucleotides agree with TRBD1. The CDR3 is made up of 16 amino acids. The germline V gene encodes CDR1 SGHRS and CDR2 YFSETQ. Trimming removed 0 bases from V and 8 bases from J; junction bases left unmatched: 12.

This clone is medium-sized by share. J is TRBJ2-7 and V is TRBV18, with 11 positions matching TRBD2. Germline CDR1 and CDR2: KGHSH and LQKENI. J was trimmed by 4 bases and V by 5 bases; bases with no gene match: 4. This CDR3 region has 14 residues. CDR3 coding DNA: TGTGCCAGCTCATCACTAGCGGGAGCGTACGAGCAGTACGTC. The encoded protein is CASSSLAGAYEQYV.

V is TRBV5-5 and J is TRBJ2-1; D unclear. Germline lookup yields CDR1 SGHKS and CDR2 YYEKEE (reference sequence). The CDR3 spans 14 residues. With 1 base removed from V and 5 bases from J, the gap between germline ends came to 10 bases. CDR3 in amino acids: CASSLQTSNNEQFF. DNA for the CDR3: TGTGCCAGCAGCTTGCAGACTTCAAACAATGAGCAGTTCTTC. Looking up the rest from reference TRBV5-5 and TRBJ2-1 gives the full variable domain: DAGVTQSPTHLIKTRGQQVTLRCSPISGHKSVSWYQQVLGQGPQFIFQYYEKEERGRGNFPDRFSARQFPNYSSELNVNALLLGDSALYLCASSLQTSNNEQFFGPGTRLTVL.

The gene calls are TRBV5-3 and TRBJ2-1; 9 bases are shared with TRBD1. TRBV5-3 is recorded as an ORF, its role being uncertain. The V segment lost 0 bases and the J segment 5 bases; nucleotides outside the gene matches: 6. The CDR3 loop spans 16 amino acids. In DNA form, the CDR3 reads TGTGCCAGAAGCTTGGGGGGGACAGGGAGAAACAATGAGCAGTTCTTC. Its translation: CARSLGGTGRNNEQFF.

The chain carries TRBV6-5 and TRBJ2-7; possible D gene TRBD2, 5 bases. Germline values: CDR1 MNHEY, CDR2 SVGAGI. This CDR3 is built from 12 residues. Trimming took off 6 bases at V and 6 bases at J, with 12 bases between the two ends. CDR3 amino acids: CASSRLGGEQYF. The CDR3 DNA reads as TGTGCCAGCAGCCGCCTAGGAGGCGAGCAGTACTTC.

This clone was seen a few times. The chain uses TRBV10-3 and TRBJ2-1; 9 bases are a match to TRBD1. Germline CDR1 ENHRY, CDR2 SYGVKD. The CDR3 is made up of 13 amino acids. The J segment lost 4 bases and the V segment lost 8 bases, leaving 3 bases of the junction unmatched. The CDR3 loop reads CAIWGQGYNEQFF. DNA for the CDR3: TGTGCCATCTGGGGACAGGGTTACAATGAGCAGTTCTTC.

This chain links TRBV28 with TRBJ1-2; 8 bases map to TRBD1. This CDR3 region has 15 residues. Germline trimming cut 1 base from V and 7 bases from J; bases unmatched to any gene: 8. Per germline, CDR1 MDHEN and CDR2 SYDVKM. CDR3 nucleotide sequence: TGTGCCAGCAGTTTATATCCCGACAGGGGCGGTGGCTACACCTTC. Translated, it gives CASSLYPDRGGGYTF.

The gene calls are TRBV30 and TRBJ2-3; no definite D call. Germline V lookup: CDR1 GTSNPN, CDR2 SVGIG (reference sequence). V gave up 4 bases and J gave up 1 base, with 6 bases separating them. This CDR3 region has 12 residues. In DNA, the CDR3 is TGTGCCTGGACGTGGGGCACAGATACGCAGTATTTT. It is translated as CAWTWGTDTQYF.

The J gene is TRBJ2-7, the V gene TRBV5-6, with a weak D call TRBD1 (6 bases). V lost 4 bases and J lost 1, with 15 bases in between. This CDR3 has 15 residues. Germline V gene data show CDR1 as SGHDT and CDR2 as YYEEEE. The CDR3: CASSLGTRGSYEQYV. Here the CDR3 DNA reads TGTGCCAGCAGCCTGGGGACAAGAGGATCCTACGAGCAGTACGTC.

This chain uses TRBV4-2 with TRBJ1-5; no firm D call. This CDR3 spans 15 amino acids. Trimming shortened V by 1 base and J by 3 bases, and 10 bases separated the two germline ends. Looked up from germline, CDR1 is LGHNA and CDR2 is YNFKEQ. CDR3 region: CASSQAASINQPQHF. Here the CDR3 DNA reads TGTGCCAGCAGCCAAGCCGCTTCGATCAATCAGCCCCAGCATTTT.

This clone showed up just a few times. CDR3 loop: CASRDRGSNQPQHF. CDR3 DNA sequence: TGTGCCAGTAGAGACAGGGGGAGCAATCAGCCCCAGCATTTT. This sequence joins TRBV19 and TRBJ1-5, with 9 nucleotides matching TRBD1. The CDR3 covers 14 residues. V trimming: 6 bases; J trimming: 1 base; junction bases outside the gene matches: 1. Germline-derived CDR1 and CDR2 are LNHDA and SQIVND (reference sequence).

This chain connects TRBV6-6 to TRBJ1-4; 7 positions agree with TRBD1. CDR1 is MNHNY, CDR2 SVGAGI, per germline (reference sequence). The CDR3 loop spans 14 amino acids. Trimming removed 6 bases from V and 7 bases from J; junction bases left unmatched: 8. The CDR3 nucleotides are TGTGCCAGCAGACCCGGACAGGCGATTGAAAAACTGTTTTTT. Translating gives CASRPGQAIEKLFF.

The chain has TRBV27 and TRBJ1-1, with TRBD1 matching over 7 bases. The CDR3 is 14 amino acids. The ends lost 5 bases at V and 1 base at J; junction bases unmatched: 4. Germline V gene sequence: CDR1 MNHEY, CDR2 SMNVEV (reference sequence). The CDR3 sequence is CASSARQGNTEAFF. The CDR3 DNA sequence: TGTGCCAGCAGTGCGCGACAGGGGAACACTGAAGCTTTCTTT.

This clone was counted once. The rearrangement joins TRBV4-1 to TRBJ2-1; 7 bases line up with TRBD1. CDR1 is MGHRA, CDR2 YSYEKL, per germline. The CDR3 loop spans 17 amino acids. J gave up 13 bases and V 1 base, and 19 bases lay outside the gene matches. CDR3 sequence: CASSQAATRTGRSSQFF. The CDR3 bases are TGCGCCAGCAGCCAAGCTGCAACCCGGACAGGCCGTAGCTCACAGTTCTTC.

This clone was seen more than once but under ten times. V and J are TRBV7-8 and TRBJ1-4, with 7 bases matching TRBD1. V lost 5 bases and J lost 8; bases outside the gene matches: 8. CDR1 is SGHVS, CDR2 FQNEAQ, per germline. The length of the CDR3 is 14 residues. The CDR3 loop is CASSRDSGREKLFF. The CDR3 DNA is TGTGCCAGCAGCCGGGACAGTGGGAGGGAAAAACTGTTTTTT.

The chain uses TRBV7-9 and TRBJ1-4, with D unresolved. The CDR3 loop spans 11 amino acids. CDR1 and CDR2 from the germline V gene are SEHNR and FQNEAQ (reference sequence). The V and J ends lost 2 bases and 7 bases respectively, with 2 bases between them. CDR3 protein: CASSLTEKLFF. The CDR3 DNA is TGTGCCAGCAGCTTAACTGAAAAACTGTTTTTT.

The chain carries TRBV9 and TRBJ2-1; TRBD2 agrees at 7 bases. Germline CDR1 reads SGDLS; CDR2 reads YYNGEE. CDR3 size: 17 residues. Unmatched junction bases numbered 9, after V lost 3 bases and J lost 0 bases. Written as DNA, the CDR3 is TGTGCCAGCAGCGCTACTAGCGTCCGAAGCTCCTACAATGAGCAGTTCTTC. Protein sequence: CASSATSVRSSYNEQFF.

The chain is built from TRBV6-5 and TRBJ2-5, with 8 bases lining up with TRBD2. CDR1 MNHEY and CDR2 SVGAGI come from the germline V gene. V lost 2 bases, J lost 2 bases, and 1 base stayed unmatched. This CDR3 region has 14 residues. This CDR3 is CASSYRGGQETQYF. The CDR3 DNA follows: TGTGCCAGCAGTTACCGGGGGGGTCAAGAGACCCAGTACTTC.

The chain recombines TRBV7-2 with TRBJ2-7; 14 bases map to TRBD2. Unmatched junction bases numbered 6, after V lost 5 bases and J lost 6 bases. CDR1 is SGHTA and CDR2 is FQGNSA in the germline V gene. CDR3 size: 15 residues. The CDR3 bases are TGTGCCAGCAGCACGGGACTAGCGGGAGCTCCCGAGCAGTACGTC. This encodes CASSTGLAGAPEQYV.

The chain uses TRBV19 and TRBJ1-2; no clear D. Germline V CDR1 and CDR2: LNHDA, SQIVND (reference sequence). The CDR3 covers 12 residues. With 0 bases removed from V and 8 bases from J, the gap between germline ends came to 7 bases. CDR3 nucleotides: TGTGCCAGTAGTATAGATCGGAGGGGCTACACCTTC. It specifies CASSIDRRGYTF.

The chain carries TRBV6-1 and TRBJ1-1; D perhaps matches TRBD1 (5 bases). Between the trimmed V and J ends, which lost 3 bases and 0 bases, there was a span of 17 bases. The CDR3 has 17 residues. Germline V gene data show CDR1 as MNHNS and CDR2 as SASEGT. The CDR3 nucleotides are TGTGCCAGCAGTGATAACGGTTTTGGGGCCCTGAACACTGAAGCTTTCTTT. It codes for CASSDNGFGALNTEAFF.

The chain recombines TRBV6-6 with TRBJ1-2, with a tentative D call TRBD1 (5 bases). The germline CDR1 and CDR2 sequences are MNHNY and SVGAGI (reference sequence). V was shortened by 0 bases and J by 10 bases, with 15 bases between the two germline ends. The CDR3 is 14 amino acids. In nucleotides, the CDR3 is TGTGCCAGCAGTTACTCGACAGCCAAAATGGACTACACCTTC. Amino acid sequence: CASSYSTAKMDYTF.

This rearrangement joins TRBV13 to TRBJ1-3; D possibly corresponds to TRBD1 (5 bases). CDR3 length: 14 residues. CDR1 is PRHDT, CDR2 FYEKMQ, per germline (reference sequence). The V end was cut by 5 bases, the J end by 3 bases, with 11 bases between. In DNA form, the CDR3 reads TGTGCCAGCAGCCCCTCCAGGGATGGAAACACCATATATTTT. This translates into CASSPSRDGNTIYF.

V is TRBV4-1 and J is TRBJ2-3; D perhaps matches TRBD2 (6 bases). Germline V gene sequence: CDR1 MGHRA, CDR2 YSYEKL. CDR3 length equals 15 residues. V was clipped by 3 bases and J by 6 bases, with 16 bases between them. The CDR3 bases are TGCGCCAGCAGCCATAGCGGTAATGGCGGGGATACGCAGTATTTT. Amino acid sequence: CASSHSGNGGDTQYF.

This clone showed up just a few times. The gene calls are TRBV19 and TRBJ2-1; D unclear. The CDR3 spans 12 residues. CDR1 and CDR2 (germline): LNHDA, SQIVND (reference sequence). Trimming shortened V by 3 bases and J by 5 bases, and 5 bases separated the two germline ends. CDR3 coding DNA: TGTGCCAGTAGTATTCTAAACAATGAGCAGTTCTTC. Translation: CASSILNNEQFF.

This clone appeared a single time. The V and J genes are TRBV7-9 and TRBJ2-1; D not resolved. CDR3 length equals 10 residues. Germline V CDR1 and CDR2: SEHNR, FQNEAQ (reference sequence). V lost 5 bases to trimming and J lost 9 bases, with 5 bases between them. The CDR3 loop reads CASSLREQFF. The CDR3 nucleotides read TGTGCCAGCAGCCTCCGTGAGCAGTTCTTC. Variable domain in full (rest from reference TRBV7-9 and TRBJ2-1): DTGVSQNPRHKITKRGQNVTFRCDPISEHNRLYWYRQTLGQGPEFLTYFQNEAQLEKSRLLSDRFSAERPKGSFSTLEIQRTEQGDSAMYLCASSLREQFFGPGTRLTVL.

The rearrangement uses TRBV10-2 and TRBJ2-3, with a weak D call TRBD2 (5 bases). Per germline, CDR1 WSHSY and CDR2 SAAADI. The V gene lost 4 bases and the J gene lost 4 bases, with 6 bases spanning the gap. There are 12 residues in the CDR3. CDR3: CASSVLADTQYF. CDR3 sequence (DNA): TGCGCCAGCAGTGTACTAGCAGATACGCAGTATTTT.